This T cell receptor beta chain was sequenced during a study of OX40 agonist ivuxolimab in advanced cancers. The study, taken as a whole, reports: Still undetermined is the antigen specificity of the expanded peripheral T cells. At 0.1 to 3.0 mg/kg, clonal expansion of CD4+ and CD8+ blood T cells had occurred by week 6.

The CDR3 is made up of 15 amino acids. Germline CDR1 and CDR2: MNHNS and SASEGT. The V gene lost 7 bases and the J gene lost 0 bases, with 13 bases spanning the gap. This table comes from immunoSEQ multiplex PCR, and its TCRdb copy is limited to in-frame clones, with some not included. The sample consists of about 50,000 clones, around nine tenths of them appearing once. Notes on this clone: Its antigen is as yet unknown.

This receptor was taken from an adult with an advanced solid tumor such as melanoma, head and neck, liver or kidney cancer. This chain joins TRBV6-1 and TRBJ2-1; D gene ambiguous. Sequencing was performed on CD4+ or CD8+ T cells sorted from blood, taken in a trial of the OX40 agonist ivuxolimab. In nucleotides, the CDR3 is TGTGCCAGCAAAGTCACCTGGAGCTCCTACAATGAGCAGTTCTTC. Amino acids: CASKVTWSSYNEQFF.